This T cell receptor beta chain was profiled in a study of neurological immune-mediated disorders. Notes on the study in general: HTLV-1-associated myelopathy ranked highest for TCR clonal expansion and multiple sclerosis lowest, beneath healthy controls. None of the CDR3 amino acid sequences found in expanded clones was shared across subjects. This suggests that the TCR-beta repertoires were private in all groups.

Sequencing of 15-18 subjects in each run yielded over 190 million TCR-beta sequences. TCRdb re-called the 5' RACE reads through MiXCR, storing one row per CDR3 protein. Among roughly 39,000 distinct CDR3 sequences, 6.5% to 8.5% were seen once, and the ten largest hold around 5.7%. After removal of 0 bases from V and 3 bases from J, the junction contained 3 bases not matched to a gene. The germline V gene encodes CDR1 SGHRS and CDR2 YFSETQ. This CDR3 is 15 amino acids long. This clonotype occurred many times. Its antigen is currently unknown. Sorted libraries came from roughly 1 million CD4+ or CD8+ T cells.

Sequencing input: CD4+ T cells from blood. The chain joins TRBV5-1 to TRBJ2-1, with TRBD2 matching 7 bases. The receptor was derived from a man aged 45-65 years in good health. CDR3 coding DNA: TGCGCCAGCAGCTTGGCCACGGGAGGCTACAATGAGCAGTTCTTC. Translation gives CASSLATGGYNEQFF. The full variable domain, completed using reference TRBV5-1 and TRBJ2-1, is KAGVTQTPRYLIKTRGQQVTLSCSPISGHRSVSWYQQTPGQGLQFLFEYFSETQRNKGNFPGRFSGRQFSNSRSEMNVSTLELGDSALYLCASSLATGGYNEQFFGPGTRLTVL.